A selection of T cell receptor beta chains follows, all from one sample in a study of low-dose radiotherapy and immunotherapy resistance in tumors. One entry per CDR3 protein results from TCRdb running MiXCR on the reads. Among tens of thousands of distinct CDR3 sequences listed, under 20% were seen once. The source material was PBMCs, sampled after low-dose radiotherapy plus immunotherapy. These receptors originate from a male donor with prostate cancer. Each CDR3 is given with its conserved first and last residue. Each record gives: D gene, clone size, J gene, V gene, CDR3 protein, CDR3 DNA. The D gene is left open where the match is weak. Size tells how often a clone was seen (once, few, many) or the class of an expanded clone, and some rows leave it out.

D: .
size: many
J: TRBJ2-3
V: TRBV5-6
CDR3: CASSFHGPYDTQYF
DNA: TGTGCCAGCAGCTTCCACGGTCCCTACGATACGCAGTATTTT

D: .
size: .
J: TRBJ2-1
V: TRBV11-1
CDR3: CASEGGRYSYNEQFF
DNA: TGTGCCAGCGAGGGGGGCAGATATAGCTACAATGAGCAGTTCTTC

D: TRBD1
size: many
J: TRBJ1-5
V: TRBV28
CDR3: CASSFGDRDNQPQHF
DNA: TGTGCCAGCAGTTTCGGGGACAGGGACAATCAGCCCCAGCATTTT

D: .
size: many
J: TRBJ2-2
V: TRBV7-2
CDR3: CASSFQGRNTGELFF
DNA: TGTGCCAGCAGCTTTCAGGGGAGGAACACCGGGGAGCTGTTTTTT

D: .
size: many
J: TRBJ2-5
V: TRBV20-1
CDR3: CSAPVLGWQETQYF
DNA: TGCAGTGCTCCGGTCCTGGGTTGGCAAGAGACCCAGTACTTC

D: .
size: few
J: TRBJ2-3
V: TRBV20-1
CDR3: CSAGNTGHRTDTQYF
DNA: TGCAGTGCTGGAAATACGGGACATCGCACAGATACGCAGTATTTT

D: TRBD1
size: .
J: TRBJ1-6
V: TRBV20-1
CDR3: CSARDSYNSPLHF
DNA: TGCAGTGCGAGGGACAGCTATAATTCACCCCTCCACTTT

D: .
size: many
J: TRBJ2-2
V: TRBV29-1
CDR3: CSVELATNTGELFF
DNA: TGCAGCGTTGAACTAGCGACGAACACCGGGGAGCTGTTTTTT

D: .
size: many
J: TRBJ2-4
V: TRBV27
CDR3: CASRLAKNIQYF
DNA: TGTGCCAGCCGACTAGCCAAAAACATTCAGTACTTC

D: .
size: many
J: TRBJ2-7
V: TRBV20-1
CDR3: CSAKPGTWTYEQYF
DNA: TGCAGTGCCAAACCCGGGACTTGGACCTACGAGCAGTACTTC

D: .
size: many
J: TRBJ2-2
V: TRBV27
CDR3: CASRRDRITGELFF
DNA: TGTGCCAGCAGACGCGACAGGATAACCGGGGAGCTGTTTTTT

D: TRBD2
size: many
J: TRBJ2-5
V: TRBV20-1
CDR3: CSARDRLAGSLETQYF
DNA: TGCAGTGCTAGAGACCGACTAGCGGGATCACTGGAGACCCAGTACTTC

D: .
size: many
J: TRBJ2-1
V: TRBV25-1
CDR3: CASSWLNEQFF
DNA: TGTGCCAGCAGTTGGTTGAATGAGCAGTTCTTC

D: .
size: many
J: TRBJ2-5
V: TRBV29-1
CDR3: CSVARGFGETQYF
DNA: TGCAGCGTGGCCAGGGGTTTTGGAGAGACCCAGTACTTC

D: TRBD2
size: many
J: TRBJ2-1
V: TRBV20-1
CDR3: CSARGEERESSYNEQFF
DNA: TGCAGTGCTAGAGGGGAAGAGCGGGAGAGCTCCTACAATGAGCAGTTCTTC

D: .
size: many
J: TRBJ2-7
V: TRBV7-2
CDR3: CASSLQGRGEQYF
DNA: TGTGCCAGCAGCTTACAGGGTCGAGGGGAGCAGTACTTC

D: .
size: many
J: TRBJ2-5
V: TRBV10-3
CDR3: CAISESRTATQETQYF
DNA: TGTGCCATCAGTGAGTCCCGGACAGCGACCCAAGAGACCCAGTACTTC

D: .
size: .
J: TRBJ2-2
V: TRBV28
CDR3: CASSTFRQGRATGELFFF
DNA: .

D: TRBD1
size: many
J: TRBJ1-1
V: TRBV28
CDR3: CATHPGQGSTEAFF
DNA: TGTGCCACCCATCCTGGACAGGGTAGCACTGAAGCTTTCTTT

D: TRBD2
size: many
J: TRBJ2-7
V: TRBV6-2/TRBV6-3
CDR3: CASSSLAGGEQYF
DNA: TGTGCCAGCAGTTCCCTAGCGGGAGGCGAGCAGTACTTC

D: TRBD1
size: many
J: TRBJ2-7
V: TRBV7-2
CDR3: CACKSSTGGYEQYF
DNA: TGTGCCTGCAAATCCTCGACAGGGGGCTACGAGCAGTACTTC

D: .
size: .
J: TRBJ2-6
V: TRBV12-5
CDR3: CASGLSGANVLTF
DNA: TGTGCTAGTGGTTTGTCTGGGGCCAACGTCCTGACTTTC

D: TRBD2
size: .
J: TRBJ2-5
V: TRBV29-1
CDR3: CSLGTSGETQYF
DNA: TGCAGCCTAGGGACTAGCGGGGAGACCCAGTACTTC

D: TRBD1
size: many
J: TRBJ1-5
V: TRBV2
CDR3: CASRPGTGLSNQPQHF
DNA: TGTGCCAGCCGTCCCGGGACAGGGCTTAGCAATCAGCCCCAGCATTTT

D: .
size: .
J: TRBJ1-2
V: TRBV6-1
CDR3: CASSYWGEGYTF
DNA: TGTGCCAGCAGTTACTGGGGGGAAGGCTACACCTTC

D: TRBD1
size: many
J: TRBJ2-3
V: TRBV4-1
CDR3: CASSRTGTDTQYF
DNA: TGCGCCAGCAGCCGGACAGGGACAGATACGCAGTATTTT

D: .
size: many
J: TRBJ1-1
V: TRBV11-2
CDR3: CASSSRLNTEAFF
DNA: TGTGCCAGCAGTTCCAGGTTGAACACTGAAGCTTTCTTT

D: .
size: .
J: TRBJ2-2
V: TRBV9
CDR3: CASSSHVGGELFF
DNA: TGTGCCAGCAGCTCCCACGTTGGCGGGGAGCTGTTTTTT

D: .
size: many
J: TRBJ2-2
V: TRBV10-3
CDR3: CAISGDTANTGELFF
DNA: TGTGCCATCAGTGGGGACACCGCGAACACCGGGGAGCTGTTTTTT

D: TRBD1
size: many
J: TRBJ2-4
V: TRBV3-1
CDR3: CASSPYGTGAEAKNIQYF
DNA: TGTGCCAGCAGCCCGTATGGGACAGGAGCCGAAGCCAAAAACATTCAGTACTTC

D: .
size: .
J: TRBJ2-2
V: TRBV28
CDR3: CASMEGRNTGELFF
DNA: TGTGCCAGCATGGAGGGCCGGAACACCGGGGAGCTGTTTTTT

D: .
size: .
J: TRBJ2-2
V: TRBV27
CDR3: CASSLQGDLNTGELFF
DNA: TGTGCCAGCAGTTTACAGGGCGACTTGAACACCGGGGAGCTGTTTTTT

D: .
size: many
J: TRBJ2-7
V: TRBV28
CDR3: CASSLDVSAYEQYF
DNA: TGTGCCAGCAGCCTCGATGTATCAGCCTACGAGCAGTACTTC

D: TRBD2
size: .
J: TRBJ2-1
V: TRBV7-9
CDR3: CASSSSRAGGIDEQFF
DNA: TGTGCCAGCAGCTCATCCCGAGCGGGAGGAATCGATGAGCAGTTCTTC

D: TRBD2
size: many
J: TRBJ2-6
V: TRBV6-2/TRBV6-3
CDR3: CASRTLLAGPSGANVLTF
DNA: TGTGCCAGCAGGACCCTCCTAGCGGGGCCCTCTGGGGCCAACGTCCTGACTTTC

D: TRBD1
size: .
J: TRBJ2-5
V: TRBV5-5
CDR3: CASSAIQGDKETQYF
DNA: TGTGCCAGCAGCGCTATTCAGGGGGACAAAGAGACCCAGTACTTC

D: TRBD1
size: .
J: TRBJ2-7
V: TRBV10-3
CDR3: CAIGGTGSYEQYF
DNA: TGTGCCATCGGGGGGACAGGCTCCTACGAGCAGTACTTC

D: .
size: many
J: TRBJ2-3
V: TRBV9
CDR3: CASSVAAAGFLTDTQYF
DNA: TGTGCCAGCAGCGTAGCTGCGGCAGGGTTTTTAACAGATACGCAGTATTTT

D: .
size: many
J: TRBJ1-1
V: TRBV15
CDR3: CATSRARGMNTEAFF
DNA: TGTGCCACCAGCCGAGCTAGGGGAATGAACACTGAAGCTTTCTTT

D: .
size: .
J: TRBJ1-2
V: TRBV3-1
CDR3: CASSQGGRGYTF
DNA: TGTGCCAGCAGCCAGGGGGGTCGCGGCTACACCTTC